This entry lists 30 T cell receptor beta chains sequenced from one sample in a study of tumor-infiltrating lymphocytes in primary liver carcinoma (dated by TCRdb to about 2017). Instrument on record: Illumina HiSeq 2500. Using a constant-region primer and ProtoScript II reverse transcriptase, TCRbeta-specific cDNA was reverse-transcribed from about 540 ng total RNA. The TCRbeta libraries were prepared through three rounds of nested multiplex PCR following a slightly modified ARM-PCR procedure. Each of the first two PCR rounds ran for roughly 9 cycles using multiplex TRBV1-TRBV30 forward primers together with a Cbeta reverse primer. TCRdb handled the public reads itself, with Q25 trimming in fastp and clone calling in MiXCR, and kept productive beta chains. Merged by CDR3 protein, the rows form single entries marked with the most common genes and DNA. This sample has a few hundred thousand distinct CDR3 sequences in its table, and roughly three fifths of those were observed once. About 15% of the sample rests with the top ten.

TRIzol reagent was used to extract blood RNA from unsorted whole blood, while the DNeasy Blood & Tissue kit provided the germline DNA. Sequenced: peripheral blood. The source of these receptors is a woman in her twenties or thirties with primary liver carcinoma and hepatitis B virus infection.

V usage is TRBV7-9 and J usage is TRBJ2-2; no clear D gene. With 1 base removed from V and 6 bases from J, the gap between germline ends came to 9 bases. The CDR3 consists of 14 residues. CDR1 is SEHNR, CDR2 FQNEAQ, per germline (reference sequence). CDR3 DNA: TGTGCCAGCAGCTTAGAGGCTCGCGCCGGGGAGCTGTTTTTT. It yields the protein CASSLEARAGELFF.

Details on this clonotype: This could be a read error, since a much larger clone is one nucleotide away. The conserved phenylalanine or tryptophan is not found at the CDR3 terminus, so this likely reflects a read error. The chain employs TRBV28 and TRBJ2-1; tentative D call: TRBD2 (5 bases). Germline V gives CDR1 MDHEN, CDR2 SYDVKM. This CDR3 spans 15 amino acids. V lost 4 bases and J lost 0, with 10 bases in between. For the CDR3, the DNA is TGTGCCAGCAGTTCCCGGGGAAGCTCCTACAATGAGCAGTTCTCC. Translation: CASSSRGSSYNEQFS.

In regard to this clonotype: A junction end diverges from the germline sequence, so it may reflect a read error. The chain uses TRBV5-6 and TRBJ2-7, with a possible D match to TRBD1 (6 bases). The CDR3 runs to 15 residues. In germline, CDR1 is SGHDT, CDR2 YYEEEE. CDR3 sequence: CASSSPRDTIYKQYF. The CDR3 DNA follows: TGTGCCAGCAGCTCCCCTAGGGACACGATCTACAAGCAGTACTTC.

This clonotype was detected a few times. The CDR3 loop is CASSQVWLVGELFF. The CDR3 bases are TGCGCCAGCAGCCAAGTTTGGTTGGTCGGGGAGCTGTTTTTT. The gene calls are TRBV4-1 and TRBJ2-2; D unclear. Germline CDR1 is MGHRA and CDR2 is YSYEKL. Trimming pared 1 base from V and 7 bases from J, leaving 10 bases between. This CDR3 is 14 amino acids long.

The chain recombines TRBV4-1 with TRBJ2-5, with D uncertain. The CDR3 has 15 residues. Germline-derived CDR1 and CDR2 are MGHRA and YSYEKL. Trimming cost V 4 bases and J 5 bases, with 17 bases left between them. This CDR3 is CASSPVPGGWETQYF. For the CDR3, the DNA is TGCGCCAGCAGCCCAGTCCCTGGTGGGTGGGAGACCCAGTACTTC.

Notes on this clonotype: A much larger clone sits a single nucleotide away, making a read error possible. V is TRBV7-8 and J is TRBJ2-5; 8 nucleotides agree with TRBD2. The V gene's germline CDR1 is SGHVS and CDR2 FQNEAQ. The CDR3 loop spans 15 amino acids. V shed 1 base and J 4 bases; nucleotides not matched to a gene: 5. Written as DNA, the CDR3 is TGTGCCAGCAGCTTAGTTCGACTAGCGAGAGAGACCCAGTACTTC. Its protein is CASSLVRLARETQYF. Full variable domain (outside the CDR3, taken from reference TRBV7-8 and TRBJ2-5): GAGVSQSPRYKVAKRGQDVALRCDPISGHVSLFWYQQALGQGPEFLTYFQNEAQLDKSGLPSDRFFAERPEGSVSTLKIQRTQQEDSAVYLCASSLVRLARETQYFGPGTRLLVL.

Remarks on this clonotype: This could be a read error, since a much larger clone is one nucleotide away. The chain combines TRBV4-2 with TRBJ2-7, with 13 bases lining up with TRBD2. The J segment lost 4 bases and the V segment lost 4 bases, leaving 7 bases of the junction unmatched. The germline V gene has CDR1 LGHNA and CDR2 YNFKEQ. This CDR3 is built from 16 residues. CDR3 sequence reads: CASSPSGLAGEYEQYF. The CDR3 region has the DNA TGTGCCAGCAGCCCCTCCGGACTAGCGGGAGAGTACGAGCAGTACTTC.

The CDR3 DNA follows: TGTGCCAGCAGTTCCCAAGAAGGGGCGGTCACCGGGGAGCTGTTTTTT. Its protein is CASSSQEGAVTGELFF. J is TRBJ2-2 and V is TRBV12-3 or TRBV12-4; TRBD1 is a possible D gene (5 bases). Trimming cost V 4 bases and J 4 bases, with 16 bases left between them. This CDR3 comprises 16 residues.

This clonotype was seen repeatedly, ten times or more. The CDR3 sequence: CASAVSYEQYF. DNA for the CDR3: TGTGCCAGCGCAGTCTCCTACGAGCAGTACTTC. The V gene is TRBV6-1, the J gene TRBJ2-7; D gene ambiguous. In germline, CDR1 is MNHNS, CDR2 SASEGT. Trimming removed 8 bases from V and 0 bases from J, with 5 bases in between. The CDR3 runs 11 residues.

The chain carries TRBV15 and TRBJ2-5, with D unresolved. The CDR3 consists of 12 residues. With 0 bases removed from V and 5 bases from J, the gap between germline ends came to 4 bases. Germline values: CDR1 LNHNV, CDR2 YYDKDF (reference sequence). In DNA form, the CDR3 reads TGTGCCACCAGCAGAGATACGGAGACCCAGTACTTC. It is translated as CATSRDTETQYF.

The chain uses TRBV11-2 and TRBJ2-3; D perhaps matches TRBD2 (6 bases). With 5 bases removed from V and 7 bases from J, the gap between germline ends came to 28 bases. Germline V gives CDR1 SGHAT, CDR2 FQNNGV. The CDR3 loop spans 18 amino acids. The chain's CDR3 is CASSRISGFRTPAYTQYF. Written as DNA, the CDR3 is TGTGCCAGCAGCAGGATTAGCGGATTCCGGACCCCCGCTTATACGCAGTATTTT.

Details on this clonotype: This CDR3 is missing its conserved last phenylalanine or tryptophan, likely due to a read error. The chain couples TRBV11-1 to TRBJ1-1; unclear D gene. This CDR3 comprises 16 residues. Germline CDR1 is SGHAT and CDR2 is FQDESV (reference sequence). The CDR3 DNA follows: TGCGCCAGCAGCTTAGGAGGGAGTGGGAGCCAGCAGGAAGCTTTCTGT. Residues: CASSLGGSGSQQEAFC.

As concerns this clonotype: The junction shows a germline mismatch at one end, possibly a read error. This chain joins TRBV29-1 and TRBJ2-1; D tentatively reads TRBD1 or TRBD2 (6 bases each). The CDR3 consists of 14 residues. The germline V gene encodes CDR1 SQVTM and CDR2 ANQGSEA. CDR3 region: CSVGGGGRYNEQFF. For the CDR3, the DNA is TGCAGCGTCGGGGGTGGGGGGCGATACAATGAGCAATTCTTC.

This clonotype was seen a few times. A much larger clone sits a single nucleotide away, making a read error possible. DNA for the CDR3: TGCGCCAGCAGCCATGGGGGACAGGGTTACGAGCAGTACTTC. Protein product: CASSHGGQGYEQYF. The chain carries TRBV4-1 and TRBJ2-7; TRBD1 agrees at 9 bases. Germline CDR1 reads MGHRA; CDR2 reads YSYEKL. The CDR3 extends over 14 amino acids. V gave up 3 bases and J gave up 4 bases; unmatched junction bases: 4.

In regard to this clonotype: A single base separates this from a much larger clone, so it may be a read error. In DNA form, the CDR3 reads TGTGCCAGCAGTGTCTTCCCCAGGATGGGTCAAGGCAATCAGCCCCAGCATTTT. The encoded protein is CASSVFPRMGQGNQPQHF. The chain has TRBV12-3 or TRBV12-4 and TRBJ1-5; the D is unclear. CDR3 length equals 18 residues. V gave up 5 bases and J gave up 2 bases, with 22 bases separating them.

This clonotype was seen ten or more times. This rearrangement joins TRBV12-3 or TRBV12-4 to TRBJ2-5; 7 bases line up with TRBD1. The V and J ends lost 7 bases and 5 bases, in that order; junction bases with no gene match: 7. The CDR3 runs to 13 residues. The CDR3 DNA follows: TGTGCCAGCACCAGGACAGGATTTGAGACCCAGTACTTC. Its translation: CASTRTGFETQYF.

Details on this clonotype: At one end, the junction sequence differs from germline, possibly due to a read error. The chain employs TRBV7-9 and TRBJ2-2, with TRBD2 identical over 10 bases. The CDR3 is 16 amino acids. Germline CDR1 SEHNR, CDR2 FQNEAQ (reference sequence). The CDR3 region is CASSVLAGSNNGELFF. In nucleotides, the CDR3 is TGTGCCAGCAGTGTACTAGCGGGGTCAAACAACGGGGAGCTGTTTTTT.

V and J are TRBV11-2 and TRBJ1-4, with unresolved D. Germline V gene sequence: CDR1 SGHAT, CDR2 FQNNGV. The length of the CDR3 is 13 residues. V lost 6 bases and J 7 bases, leaving 12 bases between the germline ends. CDR3 in amino acids: CASRKGLSEKLFF. The CDR3 DNA reads TGTGCCAGCAGGAAGGGTTTAAGTGAAAAACTGTTTTTT.

Note on this clonotype: A much larger clone is a single base away; this may be a read error. The gene calls are TRBV29-1 and TRBJ2-1, with D perhaps TRBD2 (5 bases). This CDR3 has 14 amino acids. Germline V CDR1 and CDR2: SQVTM, ANQGSEA. Trimming left V 7 bases short and J 8 bases short, with 21 bases between. The CDR3: CSAARSAAGDEQFF. For the CDR3, the DNA is TGCAGCGCCGCCAGGAGCGCGGCCGGGGATGAGCAGTTCTTC.

This chain connects TRBV2 to TRBJ1-2; possible D gene TRBD1, 6 bases. Trimming removed 7 bases at V and 3 bases at J, with 15 bases between. Germline V lookup: CDR1 SNHLY, CDR2 FYNNEI. The CDR3 has 14 residues. CDR3: CASTQKGGYYGYTF. The CDR3 nucleotides read TGTGCCAGCACCCAGAAGGGGGGATACTATGGCTACACCTTC.

This clonotype was seen ten or more times. The genes are TRBV29-1 and TRBJ1-1; D perhaps matches TRBD1 (5 bases). This CDR3 contains 16 residues. Trimming removed 8 bases from V and 3 bases from J, with 25 bases in between. Germline V gene lookup returns CDR1 SQVTM and CDR2 ANQGSEA. The DNA for the CDR3 is TGCAGCACAGAAAGGGATCCTGGGGGGATGGACACTGAAGCTTTCTTT. Translation: CSTERDPGGMDTEAFF.

This clonotype was recorded only once. This chain connects TRBV11-2 to TRBJ2-3; unclear D gene. V was shortened by 5 bases and J by 2 bases, with 20 bases between the two germline ends. Germline V gives CDR1 SGHAT, CDR2 FQNNGV. The CDR3 loop spans 17 amino acids. CDR3 bases: TGTGCCAGCAGCATACATGGCTCCCCCTCGGACACAGATACGCAGTATTTT. Translating gives CASSIHGSPSDTDTQYF.

With respect to this clonotype: The CDR3 does not close with the conserved phenylalanine or tryptophan, likely indicating a read error. This chain links TRBV29-1 with TRBJ2-5, with TRBD2 matching over 12 bases. Germline V lookup: CDR1 SQVTM, CDR2 ANQGSEA. There are 16 residues in the CDR3. CDR3 loop: CSTWTSGIRGIETQYS. DNA for the CDR3: TGCAGTACTTGGACTAGCGGGATTCGGGGGATAGAGACCCAGTACTCC.

This clonotype was detected many times. The chain combines TRBV12-3 or TRBV12-4 with TRBJ2-7, with D uncertain. V lost 3 bases to trimming and J lost 2 bases, with 8 bases between them. This CDR3 has 13 amino acids. For the CDR3, the DNA is TGTGCCAGCAGTTTGGAACTCACCTACGAGCAGTACTTC. Translation gives CASSLELTYEQYF.

Only one count was recorded for this clonotype. This CDR3 fails to terminate in the conserved phenylalanine or tryptophan, so it likely reflects a read error. CDR3 coding DNA: TGTGCCAGCAGTTTTGGGGGGACCGGGGAGCTGTTTCTT. Translated: CASSFGGTGELFL. The rearrangement links TRBV12-3 or TRBV12-4 to TRBJ2-2; D may be TRBD2 (6 bases). This CDR3 has 13 residues. Trimming took off 3 bases at V and 5 bases at J, with 7 bases between the two ends.

The V and J genes are TRBV29-1 and TRBJ2-7, with D possibly matching TRBD1 (5 bases). The V end was cut by 7 bases, the J end by 6 bases, with 19 bases between. In germline, CDR1 is SQVTM, CDR2 ANQGSEA. The CDR3 consists of 13 residues. The CDR3 here is CSARVQSGLEQYF. The CDR3, as DNA: TGCAGCGCGAGAGTACAGTCAGGGCTCGAGCAGTACTTC.

This chain connects TRBV4-3 to TRBJ2-7; the D is unclear. Germline values: CDR1 LGHNA, CDR2 YSLEER. Between the trimmed V and J ends, which lost 0 bases and 4 bases, there was a span of 7 bases. The CDR3 sequence is 13 residues long. CDR3 sequence reads: CASSQDVFYEQYF. CDR3 sequence (DNA): TGCGCCAGCAGCCAAGATGTCTTTTACGAGCAGTACTTC.

In regard to this clonotype: At one end the junction does not follow the germline gene, possibly because of a read error. The chain couples TRBV11-3 to TRBJ2-7; TRBD1 matches at 9 bases. This CDR3 is built from 14 residues. Germline assignment: CDR1 SGHNT and CDR2 YENEEA. CDR3 amino acids: CASSSEQGAGERYF. DNA of the CDR3: TGTGCCAGCAGCTCCGAACAGGGGGCGGGTGAGCGGTACTTC. The entire variable domain, with the rest obtained from reference TRBV11-3 and TRBJ2-7, is as follows: EAGVVQSPRYKIIEKKQPVAFWCNPISGHNTLYWYLQNLGQGPELLIRYENEEAVDDSQLPKDRFSAERLKGVDSTLKIQPAELGDSAVYLCASSSEQGAGERYFGPGTRLTVT.

In this sample, this clonotype turned up many times. V is TRBV4-2 and J is TRBJ2-3; 10 bases match TRBD2. V lost 3 bases, J lost 0 bases, and 9 bases stayed unmatched. Germline assignment: CDR1 LGHNA and CDR2 YNFKEQ. CDR3 length: 18 residues. CDR3 sequence (DNA): TGTGCCAGCAGCCACCCTACCGGACTAGCGGCTAGCACAGATACGCAGTATTTT. Amino acid sequence: CASSHPTGLAASTDTQYF.

Comment on this clonotype: Its ends do not fully match the called genes, so a read error is possible. The chain links TRBV6-1 to TRBJ2-2; D tentatively reads TRBD1 or TRBD2 (6 bases each). Germline values: CDR1 MNHNS, CDR2 SASEGT. This CDR3 region has 19 residues. The chain's CDR3 is CASSETLPGGASNTEELFF. CDR3 nucleotides: TGTGCCAGCAGTGAGACCCTTCCCGGGGGCGCCTCGAACACCGAGGAGCTGTTTTTT.